This T cell receptor beta chain was retrieved from a study of shared clonotypes between healthy human individuals. As for the study in general: Ranging from 18 to 49 in age, donors were a couple of women and a few men. General study results and limits: Only blood was sampled; tissue repertoires likely differ. Clonotype sharing among the donors was expected to vary with sequencing depth.

Each of the donors was a healthy adult who was HIV-negative and had not had a recent acute infection or vaccination. V was clipped by 0 bases and J by 0 bases, with 12 bases between them. Looked up from germline, CDR1 is SGHRS and CDR2 is YFSETQ. The CDR3 sequence is 16 residues long. As to this clone: Its antigen is not identified.

This table comes from immunoSEQ multiplex PCR, and its TCRdb copy is limited to in-frame clones, with some not included. This table holds about 2.4 million clones, 80% to 95% found once. Sequencing was performed on naive CD4+ T cells from PBMCs. This sample's subset: CD45RA+ positively selected. The chain recombines TRBV5-1 with TRBJ1-1; no clear D. The source of this sequence is a man in his late teens or twenties in good health. Some clones in this sample may be carry-over from other donors' samples. Here the CDR3 DNA reads TGCGCCAGCAGCTTGGGGGGAGGTAACATGAACACTGAAGCTTTCTTT. Its protein is CASSLGGGNMNTEAFF.